One sample yielded the 32 T cell receptor beta chains listed below, sequenced in a study of cytotoxic CD8 clonotypes in ibrutinib-treated CLL. Using immunoSEQ multiplex PCR, the repertoire was profiled, and TCRdb retains in-frame clones only, with some absent. The sample records some 310,000 clones, around four fifths being singletons. Here the sequenced sample was PBMCs, taken before ibrutinib treatment. The source is a human donor with chronic lymphocytic leukemia.

The CDR3 protein is CASSFKGFSGANVLTF. The CDR3 bases are TGTGCCAGCAGTTTTAAGGGGTTCAGTGGGGCCAACGTCCTGACTTTC. The rearrangement uses TRBV27 and TRBJ2-6; maybe TRBD1 (5 bases). V dropped 3 bases and J dropped 3 bases, with 12 bases sitting between them. The CDR3 covers 16 residues. CDR1 and CDR2 (germline): MNHEY, SMNVEV (reference sequence). Full variable domain (missing parts from reference TRBV27 and TRBJ2-6): EAQVTQNPRYLITVTGKKLTVTCSQNMNHEYMSWYRQDPGLGLRQIYYSMNVEVTDKGDVPEGYKVSRKEKRNFPLILESPSPNQTSLYFCASSFKGFSGANVLTFGAGSRLTVL.

V and J are TRBV5-6 and TRBJ2-5, with D uncertain. V dropped 1 base and J dropped 1 base, with 8 bases sitting between them. CDR1 is SGHDT, CDR2 YYEEEE, per germline. The CDR3 totals 14 residues. The DNA of the CDR3 is TGTGCCAGCAGCTTGTTAGGGCCCCAAGAGACCCAGTACTTC. It translates to CASSLLGPQETQYF.

The chain uses TRBV28 and TRBJ1-2; D remains ambiguous. Germline assignment: CDR1 MDHEN and CDR2 SYDVKM. This CDR3 has 14 amino acids. Trimming removed 5 bases from V and 7 bases from J, with 17 bases in between. Written as DNA, the CDR3 is TGTGCCAGCAGTCCGCCATCGACATGGATTGGCTACACCTTC. This encodes CASSPPSTWIGYTF.

The chain is built from TRBV28 and TRBJ2-7; no definite D call. V dropped 3 bases and J dropped 4 bases, with 13 bases sitting between them. The CDR3 spans 14 residues. Germline CDR1 and CDR2: MDHEN and SYDVKM. The CDR3 spells CASSFVSYSYEQYF. As DNA, the CDR3 is TGTGCCAGCAGTTTCGTGTCCTACTCGTACGAGCAGTACTTC.

This chain uses TRBV4-1 with TRBJ1-4; a weak D match, TRBD1 (5 bases). The CDR3 is made up of 20 amino acids. Germline V gene sequence: CDR1 MGHRA, CDR2 YSYEKL. Trimming removed 3 bases at V and 3 bases at J, with 26 bases between. In DNA form, the CDR3 reads TGCGCCAGCAGCCAGTTTATTAGCCCAACTCCAGGGAGCCCTAATGAAAAACTGTTTTTT. It codes for CASSQFISPTPGSPNEKLFF.

The genes are TRBV5-1 and TRBJ1-2; 11 nucleotides align to TRBD1. Germline V gives CDR1 SGHRS, CDR2 YFSETQ. The CDR3 extends over 18 amino acids. Trimming took 0 bases from V and 7 from J; bases not matched to a gene: 14. CDR3 DNA sequence: TGCGCCAGCAGCTTGGGCCCAAGAGGGACAGGGGGAATCGGTGGCTACACCTTC. Encoded protein: CASSLGPRGTGGIGGYTF.

The V gene is TRBV9, the J gene TRBJ2-1, with a weak D call TRBD1 (5 bases). The CDR3 runs to 16 residues. Trimming stripped 3 bases from V and 0 bases from J, with 13 bases between. The germline V gene encodes CDR1 SGDLS and CDR2 YYNGEE. The CDR3 bases are TGTGCCAGCAGCGAGACAGTCAAATTCTCCTACAATGAGCAGTTCTTC. Translated, it gives CASSETVKFSYNEQFF.

This clone appeared a single time. This chain links TRBV19 with TRBJ2-7, with 8 bases lining up with TRBD2. Germline V gives CDR1 LNHDA, CDR2 SQIVND (reference sequence). This CDR3 has 14 amino acids. J lost 2 bases, V lost 3 bases, and 3 bases had no gene match. The CDR3 bases are TGTGCCAGTAGTATGACGGGAGGGACCTACGAGCAGTACTTC. This sequence encodes CASSMTGGTYEQYF.

This clone occurred a few times. The chain couples TRBV5-1 to TRBJ1-2; D is uncertain. Germline V gene data show CDR1 as SGHRS and CDR2 as YFSETQ. This CDR3 spans 13 amino acids. V lost 3 bases to trimming and J lost 0 bases, with 6 bases between them. The CDR3 bases are TGCGCCAGCAGCTCAACACCTAACTATGGCTACACCTTC. Its protein product is CASSSTPNYGYTF.

The gene calls are TRBV30 and TRBJ2-2; the D gene is possibly TRBD1 (6 bases). The CDR3 is 14 residues long. Between the trimmed V and J ends, which lost 5 bases and 3 bases, there was a span of 13 bases. Germline CDR1 GTSNPN, CDR2 SVGIG (reference sequence). This CDR3 is CAWGSGVYTGELFF. Here the CDR3 DNA reads TGTGCCTGGGGGTCAGGGGTTTACACCGGGGAGCTGTTTTTT.

The V and J genes are TRBV19 and TRBJ2-2, with D possibly matching TRBD2 (5 bases). Germline lookup yields CDR1 LNHDA and CDR2 SQIVND (reference sequence). The V gene lost 1 base and the J gene lost 0 bases, with 9 bases spanning the gap. The length of the CDR3 is 16 residues. The CDR3 reads CASSIAGYTNTGELFF. DNA of the CDR3: TGTGCCAGTAGTATAGCGGGGTATACGAACACCGGGGAGCTGTTTTTT.

J is TRBJ1-4 and V is TRBV4-2; no reliable D call. The CDR3 contains 15 residues. Germline CDR1 is LGHNA and CDR2 is YNFKEQ. The V end lost 0 bases, the J end lost 6 bases, and 11 bases lay between the germline ends. The CDR3 DNA reads TGTGCCAGCAGCCAAGATCTGCGCGCGCATGAAAAACTGTTTTTT. Its translation: CASSQDLRAHEKLFF.

J is TRBJ2-7 and V is TRBV7-6; the D gene is possibly TRBD1 (7 bases). V lost 0 bases to trimming and J lost 6 bases, with 15 bases between them. Per germline, CDR1 SGHVS and CDR2 FNYEAQ. CDR3 size: 15 residues. The CDR3 bases are TGTGCCAGCAGCTTAGCGCGTGGAGGGGGCGGCGAGCAGTACTTC. Its protein product is CASSLARGGGGEQYF. Full variable domain (rest looked up from reference TRBV7-6 and TRBJ2-7): GAGVSQSPRYKVTKRGQDVALRCDPISGHVSLYWYRQALGQGPEFLTYFNYEAQQDKSGLPNDRFSAERPEGSISTLTIQRTEQRDSAMYRCASSLARGGGGEQYFGPGTRLTVT.

The chain is built from TRBV7-8 and TRBJ2-7, with 12 bases identical to TRBD2. Germline assignment: CDR1 SGHVS and CDR2 FQNEAQ. The CDR3 consists of 21 residues. With V trimmed by 1 base and J by 0 bases, 16 bases remained unmatched. CDR3 amino acids: CASSLGLGTSGPIPSSYEQYF. In DNA form, the CDR3 reads TGTGCCAGCAGCTTAGGGCTTGGGACTAGCGGGCCGATCCCGAGCTCCTACGAGCAGTACTTC.

The chain uses TRBV7-8 and TRBJ1-1; TRBD1 might be the D (5 bases). Per germline, CDR1 SGHVS and CDR2 FQNEAQ. The CDR3 loop spans 16 amino acids. V lost 1 base, J lost 1 base, and 13 bases lay in between. CDR3 bases: TGTGCCAGCAGCTTAGTTTTCCGGCAGGGGAACACTGAAGCTTTCTTT. This encodes CASSLVFRQGNTEAFF.

The chain links TRBV19 to TRBJ2-7, with D hard to call. The CDR3 has 13 residues. V lost 3 bases to trimming and J lost 2 bases, with 8 bases between them. CDR1 is LNHDA and CDR2 is SQIVND in the germline V gene (reference sequence). In DNA, the CDR3 is TGTGCCAGTAGTATTGGTCGCGCCTACGAGCAGTACTTC. Translation: CASSIGRAYEQYF.

The V gene is TRBV5-1, the J gene TRBJ1-2, with D perhaps TRBD1 (5 bases). The germline V and J ends were trimmed by 2 bases and 0 bases, with 8 bases remaining between them. The CDR3 totals 14 residues. Germline V gives CDR1 SGHRS, CDR2 YFSETQ. The CDR3 region has the DNA TGCGCCAGCAGCTTACAGACAGCTAACTATGGCTACACCTTC. It encodes CASSLQTANYGYTF.

V is TRBV13 and J is TRBJ2-5, with TRBD2 matching 9 bases. This CDR3 is 16 amino acids long. Germline trimming cut 3 bases from V and 2 bases from J; bases unmatched to any gene: 7. Germline CDR1 PRHDT, CDR2 FYEKMQ (reference sequence). CDR3 amino acids: CASSLGGRGVQETQYF. CDR3 coding DNA: TGTGCCAGCAGCTTGGGCGGGAGGGGAGTACAAGAGACCCAGTACTTC. The full variable domain, in which reference TRBV13 and TRBJ2-5 provide the parts outside the CDR3, is AAGVIQSPRHLIKEKRETATLKCYPIPRHDTVYWYQQGPGQDPQFLISFYEKMQSDKGSIPDRFSAQQFSDYHSELNMSSLELGDSALYFCASSLGGRGVQETQYFGPGTRLLVL.

The V gene is TRBV29-1, the J gene TRBJ1-1, with D possibly TRBD1 on 5 matching bases. The CDR3 is made up of 13 amino acids. Trimming left V 4 bases short and J 7 bases short, with 16 bases between. CDR1 SQVTM and CDR2 ANQGSEA come from the germline V gene. In nucleotides, the CDR3 is TGCAGCGTTGTTTGGGACCTCGGGGTTGAAGCTTTCTTT. It is translated as CSVVWDLGVEAFF.

This clone was detected a few times. The rearrangement joins TRBV27 to TRBJ2-2; no definite D call. V was cut by 4 bases and J by 2 bases, with 8 bases left in between. The germline CDR1 and CDR2 sequences are MNHEY and SMNVEV (reference sequence). There are 14 residues in the CDR3. The CDR3 sequence is CASSSRLNTGELFF. CDR3 DNA: TGTGCCAGCAGTTCCCGACTCAACACCGGGGAGCTGTTTTTT.

V gene TRBV10-2 combines with J gene TRBJ1-2; D gene ambiguous. Deletions cut 4 bases from V and 3 bases from J, with 6 bases between. The CDR3 loop spans 12 amino acids. Germline-derived CDR1 and CDR2 are WSHSY and SAAADI. As DNA, the CDR3 is TGCGCCAGCAGTGGGACGGACTATGGCTACACCTTC. Translation gives CASSGTDYGYTF.

The chain links TRBV7-6 to TRBJ2-2, with 12 bases fitting TRBD2. Germline assignment: CDR1 SGHVS and CDR2 FNYEAQ. V gave up 5 bases and J gave up 6 bases; unmatched junction bases: 10. This CDR3 contains 17 residues. The CDR3 coding sequence is TGTGCCAGCAGCACCCTTGACCTAGCGGGAGGGCCCGGGGAGCTGTTTTTT. This encodes CASSTLDLAGGPGELFF.

This rearrangement joins TRBV7-8 to TRBJ2-1; perhaps TRBD2 as D (5 bases). The V end lost 1 base, the J end lost 9 bases, and 16 bases lay between the germline ends. This CDR3 has 15 residues. Germline V lookup: CDR1 SGHVS, CDR2 FQNEAQ. The CDR3 sequence: CASSLEPSHPPEQFF. For the CDR3, the DNA is TGTGCCAGCAGCTTAGAACCTAGCCATCCTCCTGAGCAGTTCTTC.

The chain carries TRBV7-9 and TRBJ1-2; D gene ambiguous. The V gene's germline CDR1 is SEHNR and CDR2 FQNEAQ (reference sequence). The CDR3 extends over 12 amino acids. The V end lost 5 bases, the J end lost 2 bases, and 6 bases lay between the germline ends. This chain's CDR3 is CASSPANYGYTF. In nucleotides, the CDR3 is TGTGCCAGCAGCCCAGCCAACTATGGCTACACCTTC.

The chain is built from TRBV4-3 and TRBJ2-3; no firm D call. This CDR3 spans 13 amino acids. V dropped 5 bases and J dropped 4 bases, with 10 bases sitting between them. Germline-derived CDR1 and CDR2 are LGHNA and YSLEER. CDR3 in DNA: TGCGCCAGCAGCACAAGAAGGGCAGATACGCAGTATTTT. Its protein product is CASSTRRADTQYF.

This chain joins TRBV29-1 and TRBJ1-4; D unclear. The germline V and J ends were trimmed by 6 bases and 5 bases, with 10 bases remaining between them. The CDR3 runs to 12 residues. CDR1 SQVTM and CDR2 ANQGSEA come from the germline V gene. The CDR3 DNA reads TGCAGCGTGGGTCGGGGAAATGAAAAACTGTTTTTT. Translation gives CSVGRGNEKLFF.

This clone was detected only once. The chain has TRBV5-1 and TRBJ2-7; a weak D match, TRBD2 (5 bases). Germline V gives CDR1 SGHRS, CDR2 YFSETQ. Between the trimmed V and J ends, which lost 2 bases and 0 bases, there was a span of 9 bases. The CDR3 runs 14 residues. Here the CDR3 DNA reads TGCGCCAGCAGCTTCCTGGGAGCCTCCTACGAGCAGTACTTC. This translates into CASSFLGASYEQYF.

The chain recombines TRBV10-3 with TRBJ2-7; tentatively, D is TRBD1 (6 bases). The CDR3 length is 15 residues. Germline V lookup: CDR1 ENHRY, CDR2 SYGVKD. With 6 bases removed from V and 1 base from J, the gap between germline ends came to 16 bases. CDR3 coding DNA: TGTGCCATCAGCGCCCCACCGGGGACATCCTACGAGCAGTACTTC. Translation gives CAISAPPGTSYEQYF.

For the CDR3, the DNA is TGTGCCAGCAGTCAGGTTGTGGGCTCCTACAATGAGCAGTTCTTC. Translating it yields CASSQVVGSYNEQFF. V usage is TRBV6-6 and J usage is TRBJ2-1; D ambiguous. Germline-derived CDR1 and CDR2 are MNHNY and SVGAGI (reference sequence). There are 15 residues in the CDR3. Trimming pared 5 bases from V and 0 bases from J, leaving 11 bases between.

The V call is TRBV4-1, the J call TRBJ1-4; D is possibly TRBD1 (5 bases). V lost 4 bases to trimming and J lost 5 bases, with 14 bases between them. Germline V gives CDR1 MGHRA, CDR2 YSYEKL. This CDR3 contains 15 residues. The CDR3 region is CASSLTGTVNEKLFF. The CDR3 nucleotides read TGCGCCAGCAGCCTGACCGGGACGGTGAATGAAAAACTGTTTTTT.

As for this clone: Other DNA sequences from this sample encode an identical CDR3 as well. This chain links TRBV7-9 with TRBJ2-1; the match to TRBD2 covers 8 bases. This CDR3 contains 15 residues. Unmatched junction bases numbered 6, after V lost 5 bases and J lost 3 bases. Germline assignment: CDR1 SEHNR and CDR2 FQNEAQ (reference sequence). In DNA, the CDR3 is TGTGCCAGCAGCCGGAGCGGGAGTAGCTACAATGAGCAGTTCTTC. This translates into CASSRSGSSYNEQFF.

The chain uses TRBV27 and TRBJ1-2; D gene ambiguous. From germline, CDR1 is MNHEY and CDR2 SMNVEV (reference sequence). V lost 4 bases to trimming and J lost 3 bases, with 9 bases between them. The length of the CDR3 is 13 residues. In nucleotides, the CDR3 is TGTGCCAGCAGTTATTCAGCATACTATGGCTACACCTTC. Translation gives CASSYSAYYGYTF.